The clone carrying this TCR beta chain was recorded many times. These data originate in a study of T-cell memory formation after mild COVID-19. TCRdb reprocessed the 5' RACE reads via MiXCR and lists one record per CDR3 protein. This table holds 250,000 to 350,000 distinct CDR3 sequences, roughly an eighth found once. This receptor was identified in a man between 18 and 35 years old who had mild COVID-19 (a few samples of this study predate the infection). Cell type and time point are not known. The specimen was PBMCs or a T cell subset sorted from them (not recorded which).

CDR3 in amino acids: CASSLSQGLDTQYF. The DNA for the CDR3 is TGCGCCAGCAGCTTGTCACAGGGTTTGGATACGCAGTATTTT. The V call is TRBV5-1, the J call TRBJ2-3; possible D gene TRBD1, 6 bases. This CDR3 comprises 14 residues. Germline V lookup: CDR1 SGHRS, CDR2 YFSETQ. Trimming cost V 1 base and J 6 bases, with 12 bases left between them.